This T cell receptor beta chain stems from a study of cytomegalovirus exposure and HLA in healthy donors. The study's findings and limits: Certain indistinguishable V segments, among them TRBV6-2 and TRBV6-3, were excluded. Most TCR sequences proved rare, with some public TCRs found in many donors. By HLA locus, TCR association rates varied in a later analysis, with DRB1 showing the most and HLA-C the fewest.

This clone was observed once. Its specificity is unknown. Germline CDR1 reads SQVTM; CDR2 reads ANQGSEA. V gave up 6 bases and J gave up 6 bases; unmatched junction bases: 11. This CDR3 is built from 15 residues. The PCR was carried out with 60 Vbeta primers and 13 Jbeta primers. Sequencing was performed with immunoSEQ multiplex PCR; in TCRdb, only in-frame clones are kept and a portion is missing. The data contain around 170,000 clones, 82% of them singletons. V and J are TRBV29-1 and TRBJ2-2; 9 bases agree with TRBD1. The TCR comes from a woman aged 18-29 years in good health and CMV-seronegative. Sample: PBMCs. The chain's CDR3 is CSVETGQGWAGELFF. The CDR3 DNA reads as TGCAGCGTAGAAACGGGACAGGGATGGGCCGGGGAGCTGTTTTTT.